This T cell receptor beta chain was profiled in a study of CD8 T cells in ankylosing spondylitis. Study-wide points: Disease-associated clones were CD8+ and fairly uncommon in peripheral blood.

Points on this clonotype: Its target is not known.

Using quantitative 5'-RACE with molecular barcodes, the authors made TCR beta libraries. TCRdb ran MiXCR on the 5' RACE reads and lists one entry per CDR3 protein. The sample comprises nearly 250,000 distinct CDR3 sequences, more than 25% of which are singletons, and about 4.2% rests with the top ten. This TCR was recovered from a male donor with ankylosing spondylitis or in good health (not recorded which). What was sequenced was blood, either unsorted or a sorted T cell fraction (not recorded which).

The CDR3 nucleotides read TGCAGTGCGGGCGGGGACAGGGGAGACTATGGCTACACCTTC. Encoded protein: CSAGGDRGDYGYTF. The rearrangement uses TRBV20-1 and TRBJ1-2; 10 bases are shared with TRBD1. Germline-derived CDR1 and CDR2 are DFQATT and SNEGSKA (reference sequence). This CDR3 has 14 residues. V lost 6 bases, J lost 3 bases, and 7 bases stayed unmatched.